The T cell receptor beta chain under discussion was sequenced for a study of control samples from healthy donors and cancer patients. Here immunoSEQ multiplex PCR was the method, and the copy in TCRdb shows in-frame clones only, minus some. Here the sample spans some 28,000 clones, roughly 85% being singletons. This receptor was obtained from a man in his sixties with head and neck cancer. Sequenced sample: PBMCs.

The CDR3 DNA is TGTGCCAGCAGTTCGGGACTGAACACCGGGGAGCTGTTTTTT. Encoded protein: CASSSGLNTGELFF. The rearrangement uses TRBV28 and TRBJ2-2, with D tentatively TRBD2 (6 bases). V lost 4 bases and J lost 1, with 7 bases in between. The V gene's germline CDR1 is MDHEN and CDR2 SYDVKM. CDR3 length: 14 amino acids. The full variable domain, rest sourced from reference TRBV28 and TRBJ2-2, is DVKVTQSSRYLVKRTGEKVFLECVQDMDHENMFWYRQDPGLGLRLIYFSYDVKMKEKGDIPEGYSVSREKKERFSLILESASTNQTSMYLCASSSGLNTGELFFGEGSRLTVL.